A single sample gave rise to the 11 T cell receptor beta chains below, sequenced in a study of cytomegalovirus exposure and HLA in healthy donors. The PCR employed 60 Vbeta primers together with 13 Jbeta primers. The method was immunoSEQ multiplex PCR; TCRdb's version includes in-frame clones alone and lacks a portion of them. Counted here are fewer than 200,000 clones, 82% occurring once; the ten biggest clones make up over 0.85%. The source material was PBMCs. These receptor sequences come from a girl under 10 years old in good health and CMV-seropositive.

This chain links TRBV5-1 with TRBJ2-7; weak D call: TRBD1 (6 bases). Germline-derived CDR1 and CDR2 are SGHRS and YFSETQ. Trimming took 4 bases from V and 3 from J, leaving 14 bases between them. There are 14 residues in the CDR3. The CDR3 region has the DNA TGCGCCAGCAGCCCGGAGTACAGGGACTACGAGCAGTACTTC. It is translated as CASSPEYRDYEQYF.

This clone showed up just a few times. The chain is built from TRBV7-9 and TRBJ2-5; D is perhaps TRBD1 (6 bases). This CDR3 spans 13 amino acids. Germline V gene sequence: CDR1 SEHNR, CDR2 FQNEAQ (reference sequence). V lost 4 bases, J lost 1 base, and 7 bases lay in between. Here the CDR3 reads CASSYRAQETQYF. In DNA, the CDR3 is TGTGCCAGCAGCTACAGGGCCCAAGAGACCCAGTACTTC.

The chain carries TRBV18 and TRBJ2-7; 8 bases fit TRBD2. Germline trimming cut 2 bases from V and 1 base from J; bases unmatched to any gene: 1. The CDR3 loop spans 14 amino acids. Germline V gene data show CDR1 as KGHSH and CDR2 as LQKENI. The chain's CDR3 is CASSPGLASYEQYF. The CDR3, as DNA: TGTGCCAGCTCACCAGGACTAGCATCCTACGAGCAGTACTTC.

This chain links TRBV27 with TRBJ2-5, with D hard to call. Deletions cut 1 base from V and 1 base from J, with 10 bases between. The CDR3 consists of 15 residues. Germline CDR1 reads MNHEY; CDR2 reads SMNVEV (reference sequence). In nucleotides, the CDR3 is TGTGCCAGCAGTTTATACCACAGTCCCCAAGAGACCCAGTACTTC. This translates into CASSLYHSPQETQYF.

This clone was seen more than once but under ten times. The chain links TRBV5-6 to TRBJ2-3; tentative D call: TRBD1 (6 bases). There are 16 residues in the CDR3. V was shortened by 3 bases and J by 2 bases, with 16 bases between the two germline ends. The V gene's germline CDR1 is SGHDT and CDR2 YYEEEE. CDR3 region: CASSWGPGQITDTQYF. CDR3 coding DNA: TGTGCCAGCAGCTGGGGACCGGGACAAATCACAGATACGCAGTATTTT.

The gene calls are TRBV19 and TRBJ2-7; 9 bases are a match to TRBD1. Per germline, CDR1 LNHDA and CDR2 SQIVND (reference sequence). This CDR3 contains 15 residues. The J segment lost 4 bases and the V segment lost 7 bases, leaving 11 bases of the junction unmatched. In DNA form, the CDR3 reads TGTGCCAGTACCCCCGGTGGAGGGACAGGGTACGAGCAGTACTTC. It codes for CASTPGGGTGYEQYF.

V gene TRBV27 combines with J gene TRBJ1-1; D gene unclear. The CDR3 has 14 amino acids. CDR1 is MNHEY, CDR2 SMNVEV, per germline (reference sequence). Trimming removed 2 bases at V and 1 base at J, with 8 bases between. Here the CDR3 DNA reads TGTGCCAGCAGTTTAGGGCAGCCGAACACTGAAGCTTTCTTT. Translation gives CASSLGQPNTEAFF.

The V gene is TRBV25-1, the J gene TRBJ1-1, with 9 bases lining up with TRBD1. CDR1 is MGHDK, CDR2 SYGVNS, per germline. The ends lost 9 bases at V and 4 bases at J; junction bases unmatched: 6. The CDR3 spans 13 residues. Here the CDR3 reads CASVKDRGTEAFF. The CDR3, as DNA: TGTGCCAGTGTAAAGGACAGGGGCACTGAAGCTTTCTTT.

This clone was counted between two and nine times. The chain links TRBV15 to TRBJ1-1; maybe TRBD1 (5 bases). CDR1 and CDR2 from the germline V gene are LNHNV and YYDKDF (reference sequence). V was shortened by 6 bases and J by 6 bases, with 20 bases between the two germline ends. The CDR3 runs 15 residues. The CDR3 loop reads CATRKGGLGHAEAFF. CDR3 nucleotides: TGTGCCACCAGAAAGGGCGGCTTGGGGCACGCTGAAGCTTTCTTT.

V is TRBV11-2 and J is TRBJ1-2; D remains ambiguous. V lost 6 bases, J lost 7 bases, and 15 bases lay in between. This CDR3 is 13 amino acids long. Germline V CDR1 and CDR2: SGHAT, FQNNGV. CDR3 loop: CASSRPRGRGYTF. CDR3 coding DNA: TGTGCCAGCAGTCGTCCCCGGGGTCGTGGCTACACCTTC.

The chain has TRBV4-1 and TRBJ2-2; weak D call: TRBD2 (5 bases). Germline-derived CDR1 and CDR2 are MGHRA and YSYEKL. CDR3 length: 14 residues. Trimming shortened V by 4 bases and J by 5 bases, and 11 bases separated the two germline ends. The CDR3 DNA follows: TGCGCCAGCAGCCGCTACAGCGGAACCGGGGAGCTGTTTTTT. Translating gives CASSRYSGTGELFF.